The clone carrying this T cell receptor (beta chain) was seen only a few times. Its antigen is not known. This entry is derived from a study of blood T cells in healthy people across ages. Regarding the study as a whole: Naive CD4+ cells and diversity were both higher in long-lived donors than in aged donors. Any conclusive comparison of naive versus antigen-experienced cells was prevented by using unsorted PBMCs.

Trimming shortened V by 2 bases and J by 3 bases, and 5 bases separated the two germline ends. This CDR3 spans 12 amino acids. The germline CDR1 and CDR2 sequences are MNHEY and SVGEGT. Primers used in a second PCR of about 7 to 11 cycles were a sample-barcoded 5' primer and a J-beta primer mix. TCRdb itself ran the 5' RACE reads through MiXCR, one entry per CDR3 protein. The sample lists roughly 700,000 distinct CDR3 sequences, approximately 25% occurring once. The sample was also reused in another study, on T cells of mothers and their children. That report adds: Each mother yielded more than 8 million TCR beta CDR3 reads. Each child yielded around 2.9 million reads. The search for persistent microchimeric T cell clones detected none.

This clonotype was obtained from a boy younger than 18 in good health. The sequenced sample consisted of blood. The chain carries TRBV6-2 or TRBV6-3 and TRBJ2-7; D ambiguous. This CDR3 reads CASSYEVYEQYF. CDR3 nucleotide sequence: TGTGCCAGCAGTTACGAGGTCTACGAGCAGTACTTC.